These 23 T cell receptor beta chains share one sample of origin, sequenced in a study of T cells in Graves' hyperthyroidism and ophthalmopathy. Template material for amplifying TCR beta CDR3 regions consisted of RNA transcripts. The HTBI primer set served for first-round RT-PCR of the TCR CDR3. TCRdb re-analysed the multiplex PCR reads in MiXCR, keeping a single row per CDR3 protein. The sample records some 530,000 distinct CDR3 sequences, 20% to 25% being singletons. Sequencing was carried out using blood. These receptors were obtained from a woman between 70 and 85 years old with Graves' ophthalmopathy.

This clonotype has a count of ten or more. The J gene is TRBJ2-2, the V gene TRBV6-5; D ambiguous. The CDR3 loop spans 13 amino acids. Germline V gene lookup returns CDR1 MNHEY and CDR2 SVGAGI. V lost 0 bases and J 1 base, leaving 0 bases between the germline ends. This CDR3 is CASSYSNTGELFF. CDR3 bases: TGTGCCAGCAGTTACTCGAACACCGGGGAGCTGTTTTTT.

A few counts support this clonotype. The chain joins TRBV5-1 to TRBJ2-1, with D tentatively TRBD2 (6 bases). V gave up 3 bases and J gave up 6 bases, with 16 bases separating them. This CDR3 is 15 amino acids long. Germline V lookup: CDR1 SGHRS, CDR2 YFSETQ. The CDR3 spells CASSSSRDSTNEQFF. In DNA, the CDR3 is TGCGCCAGCAGCTCTTCTCGGGACTCGACCAATGAGCAGTTCTTC.

The table lists this clonotype with many counts. The chain is built from TRBV12-3 or TRBV12-4 and TRBJ1-1; tentative D call: TRBD1 (5 bases). V dropped 6 bases and J dropped 1 base, with 12 bases sitting between them. The CDR3 is made up of 14 amino acids. The CDR3 spells CASRSQGGNTEAFF. CDR3 DNA sequence: TGTGCCAGCAGGTCCCAGGGTGGGAACACTGAAGCTTTCTTT.

Notes on this clonotype: This is likely a read error, given that the CDR3 carries no conserved phenylalanine or tryptophan at its end. The CDR3 nucleotides are TGTGCCAGCAGTCCGTCAGGGGCTGGAAACACCATATATCTT. Translated, it gives CASSPSGAGNTIYL. The rearrangement joins TRBV27 to TRBJ1-3; tentative D call: TRBD1 (6 bases). This CDR3 is built from 14 residues. V was cut by 5 bases and J by 2 bases, with 10 bases left in between. Per germline, CDR1 MNHEY and CDR2 SMNVEV (reference sequence).

This clonotype was seen repeatedly, ten times or more. J is TRBJ2-7 and V is TRBV28, with D perhaps TRBD1 (6 bases). V gave up 5 bases and J gave up 0 bases, with 14 bases separating them. The CDR3 is 15 amino acids. CDR1 and CDR2 from the germline V gene are MDHEN and SYDVKM. This CDR3 reads CASSPRQAYSYEQYF. CDR3 DNA sequence: TGTGCCAGCAGTCCCCGACAGGCCTACTCCTACGAGCAGTACTTC.

In its sample, this clonotype was seen many times. The gene calls are TRBV12-5 and TRBJ2-1; no clear D. From germline, CDR1 is LGHNT and CDR2 FRNRAP. CDR3 size: 16 residues. V shed 5 bases and J shed 0 bases, with 14 bases lying between them. The CDR3 nucleotides read TGTGCTAGTGGTCCCGGTCGTCTTAGCTCCTACAATGAGCAGTTCTTC. This codes for CASGPGRLSSYNEQFF.

This clonotype was seen a few times. This chain links TRBV6-1 with TRBJ1-5, with D unclear. CDR1 is MNHNS, CDR2 SASEGT, per germline. The CDR3 spans 14 residues. Trimming took 0 bases from V and 9 from J, leaving 12 bases between them. The CDR3: CASSEAPQLRPQHF. The CDR3, as DNA: TGTGCCAGCAGTGAAGCCCCGCAGCTTCGGCCCCAGCATTTT.

This clonotype was counted between two and nine times. J is TRBJ2-5 and V is TRBV7-9; D remains ambiguous. Trimming took 3 bases from V and 1 from J, leaving 9 bases between them. CDR3 length equals 14 residues. The germline V gene has CDR1 SEHNR and CDR2 FQNEAQ (reference sequence). CDR3: CASSFLQFQETQYF. DNA of the CDR3: TGTGCCAGCAGCTTCTTACAGTTCCAAGAGACCCAGTACTTC.

This clonotype appeared many times. The chain uses TRBV7-2 and TRBJ2-1, with 10 positions matching TRBD2. With 4 bases clipped from V and 5 bases from J, the junction kept 8 bases outside the gene matches. Germline assignment: CDR1 SGHTA and CDR2 FQGNSA. CDR3 length: 16 amino acids. The CDR3 protein is CASSSMSGLANNEQFF. DNA of the CDR3: TGTGCCAGCAGCTCAATGTCGGGACTAGCGAACAATGAGCAGTTCTTC.

The J gene is TRBJ1-1, the V gene TRBV19; D is perhaps TRBD1 (5 bases). The CDR3 consists of 14 residues. Germline values: CDR1 LNHDA, CDR2 SQIVND (reference sequence). With 5 bases removed from V and 3 bases from J, the gap between germline ends came to 13 bases. Here the CDR3 DNA reads TGTGCCAGTAGTGGGACGGGTGGGGACACTGAAGCTTTCTTT. Its protein product is CASSGTGGDTEAFF.

This clonotype was detected a few times. The chain couples TRBV5-6 to TRBJ2-3; the D is unclear. Germline values: CDR1 SGHDT, CDR2 YYEEEE. V lost 0 bases and J 2 bases, leaving 7 bases between the germline ends. This CDR3 comprises 14 residues. The DNA of the CDR3 is TGTGCCAGCAGCTTGGGCCAATTCACAGATACGCAGTATTTT. Amino acid sequence: CASSLGQFTDTQYF.

V usage is TRBV20-1 and J usage is TRBJ2-2, with a tentative D call TRBD1 (6 bases). Trimming left V 0 bases short and J 6 bases short, with 14 bases between. The CDR3 has 15 amino acids. CDR1 is DFQATT and CDR2 is SNEGSKA in the germline V gene (reference sequence). CDR3 in amino acids: CSARDGQGSAGELFF. CDR3 nucleotide sequence: TGCAGTGCTAGAGATGGGCAGGGGAGCGCCGGGGAGCTGTTTTTT.

At least ten counts were recorded for this clonotype. At one end, the junction sequence differs from germline, possibly due to a read error. This chain uses TRBV28 with TRBJ2-2, with 7 positions matching TRBD1. The CDR3 runs 16 residues. Germline lookup yields CDR1 MDHEN and CDR2 SYDVKM. Here the CDR3 reads CASRSSRQGNIGELFF. As DNA, the CDR3 is TGTGCCAGCAGGTCTTCGCGACAGGGAAACATCGGGGAGCTGTTTTTT.

This clonotype has a handful of counts. V and J are TRBV5-4 and TRBJ1-1, with D perhaps TRBD1 (5 bases). This CDR3 spans 13 amino acids. Per germline, CDR1 SGHNT and CDR2 YYREEE (reference sequence). V lost 3 bases and J 11 bases, leaving 17 bases between the germline ends. CDR3 sequence: CASSSPSGPAAFF. The CDR3 DNA is TGTGCCAGCAGCTCCCCGTCGGGGCCTGCGGCTTTCTTT. Complete variable domain (other parts from reference TRBV5-4 and TRBJ1-1): ETGVTQSPTHLIKTRGQQVTLRCSSQSGHNTVSWYQQALGQGPQFIFQYYREEENGRGNFPPRFSGLQFPNYSSELNVNALELDDSALYLCASSSPSGPAAFFGQGTRLTVV.

This clonotype was recorded many times. The chain uses TRBV3-1 and TRBJ2-3, with D tentatively TRBD1 (5 bases). Trimming removed 4 bases at V and 0 bases at J, with 11 bases between. This CDR3 region has 15 residues. Germline lookup yields CDR1 LGHDT and CDR2 YNNKEL (reference sequence). This CDR3 is CASSLTGVSTDTQYF. CDR3 sequence (DNA): TGTGCCAGCAGCCTCACAGGAGTTAGCACAGATACGCAGTATTTT.

The rearrangement uses TRBV6-1 and TRBJ2-5; possibly TRBD1 for D (6 bases). Germline V gene data show CDR1 as MNHNS and CDR2 as SASEGT. There are 15 residues in the CDR3. V gave up 7 bases and J gave up 6 bases, with 21 bases separating them. Here the CDR3 DNA reads TGTGCCAGCAAAAACGGACAGACCGAAACCAAGACCCAGTACTTC. Translated: CASKNGQTETKTQYF.

V gene TRBV30 combines with J gene TRBJ2-3, with 14 bases identical to TRBD2. The CDR3 is 19 amino acids. J lost 6 bases, V lost 0 bases, and 14 bases had no gene match. Germline CDR1 is GTSNPN and CDR2 is SVGIG (reference sequence). The CDR3 region has the DNA TGTGCCTGGAGTGTAAAAGTTGTGGGACTAGCGGGAGCGAAGGATACGCAGTATTTT. Translation: CAWSVKVVGLAGAKDTQYF.

The CDR3, as DNA: TGTGCCAGCAAGACTCCTCCGCCAAACTATGGCTACACCTTC. This gives the protein CASKTPPPNYGYTF. The chain is built from TRBV6-1 and TRBJ1-2; D gene unclear. The germline V gene has CDR1 MNHNS and CDR2 SASEGT. Trimming stripped 7 bases from V and 2 bases from J, with 14 bases between. CDR3 size: 14 residues.

This clonotype appeared a few times. The CDR3: CASSEFSWAGGRNEQFF. The CDR3 DNA sequence: TGCGCCAGCAGTGAGTTCTCTTGGGCGGGAGGAAGAAATGAGCAGTTCTTC. The V and J genes are TRBV10-2 and TRBJ2-1, with 8 bases identical to TRBD2. J gave up 7 bases and V 1 base, and 12 bases lay outside the gene matches. Germline values: CDR1 WSHSY, CDR2 SAAADI. This CDR3 spans 17 amino acids.

This clonotype was seen repeatedly, ten times or more. Relative to the germline gene, one junction end is altered; a read error may explain this. The chain links TRBV20-1 to TRBJ2-1; 9 bases are a match to TRBD2. The CDR3 contains 15 residues. Germline assignment: CDR1 DFQATT and CDR2 SNEGSKA (reference sequence). CDR3 residues: CSAREASGNYNEQFF. CDR3 nucleotide sequence: TGCAGTGCCAGAGAGGCTAGCGGGAATTACAATGAGCAGTTCTTC.

This clonotype has just a few counts. The J gene is TRBJ2-1, the V gene TRBV14; weak D call: TRBD2 (7 bases). The CDR3 covers 17 residues. V was pared by 3 bases and J by 0 bases, with 15 bases between. The germline V gene encodes CDR1 SGHDN and CDR2 FVKESK. CDR3: CASSHGGGGSSYNEQFF. The DNA for the CDR3 is TGTGCCAGCAGCCATGGGGGGGGCGGTAGCTCCTACAATGAGCAGTTCTTC. Together with reference TRBV14 and TRBJ2-1, the CDR3 gives the full variable domain: EAGVTQFPSHSVIEKGQTVTLRCDPISGHDNLYWYRRVMGKEIKFLLHFVKESKQDESGMPNNRFLAERTGGTYSTLKVQPAELEDSGVYFCASSHGGGGSSYNEQFFGPGTRLTVL.

The sample holds many counts of this clonotype. The genes are TRBV20-1 and TRBJ2-3; D might be TRBD1 or TRBD2, each matching 5 bases. CDR3 length: 13 residues. V was cut by 3 bases and J by 5 bases, with 12 bases left in between. CDR1 and CDR2 (germline): DFQATT, SNEGSKA (reference sequence). CDR3 region: CSASVGPGDTQYF. As DNA, the CDR3 is TGCAGTGCTAGTGTGGGACCGGGAGATACGCAGTATTTT.

This rearrangement joins TRBV7-3 to TRBJ2-2; D is possibly TRBD1 (5 bases). Deletions cut 2 bases from V and 7 bases from J, with 11 bases between. This CDR3 has 14 amino acids. Germline V gives CDR1 SGHTA, CDR2 FQGTGA. The CDR3: CASSLEQGIGELFF. The CDR3 DNA reads TGTGCCAGCAGCTTAGAGCAGGGAATCGGGGAGCTGTTTTTT.